This T cell receptor beta chain is drawn from a study of T cell repertoires in cytomegalovirus infection. General observations from the study: Cumulative frequency (of public TCR beta family members) identified carriers of CMV plus the relevant HLA. Dominating the ex vivo response were TCR beta clonotypes that were CMV-specific and HLA-C-restricted.

Germline assignment: CDR1 SGHAT and CDR2 FQNNGV. V lost 1 base to trimming and J lost 6 bases; unmatched junction nucleotides: 13. The CDR3 length is 17 residues. This clonotype was counted a few times. What it binds is not known. TCRdb re-called the reads with MiXCR, one entry per CDR3 protein. The sample includes some 940,000 distinct CDR3 sequences, about a third of them seen just once. The chain joins TRBV11-2 to TRBJ2-3; the match to TRBD1 covers 7 bases. Here the sequenced sample was cultured CD8+ T cells from PBMCs, taken from culture after CMV antigen stimulation. This TCR came from a human donor in good health (CMV status not recorded). Some clones in this sample may be carry-over from other donors' samples. The CDR3 coding sequence is TGTGCCAGCAGCTTAGGTATGACAGGGACCCTTGAGGATACGCAGTATTTT. Amino acids: CASSLGMTGTLEDTQYF.